What follows are 18 T cell receptor beta chains derived from one specimen sequenced in a study of blood T cell repertoires in COVID-19 (TCRdb year 2020). Library preparation used the immunoSEQ multiplex PCR assay. In TCRdb, the immuneACCESS table is reduced to in-frame sequences with V and J assigned. These tables do not hold every clone; where another copy was compared, an unresolved V gene accounts for under half, and the others remain unexplained. In all, the sample holds around 130,000 clones, and almost 85% of those were seen once. The top ten hold 1.1% to 1.5% of the sample. Sequenced material: peripheral blood. The source is a man aged 55 to 70 with acute or convalescent COVID-19.

This clone has a count of ten or more. V and J are TRBV5-1 and TRBJ2-7; 10 bases fit TRBD1. The V and J ends lost 3 bases and 6 bases, in that order; junction bases with no gene match: 0. There are 12 residues in the CDR3. CDR1 is SGHRS and CDR2 is YFSETQ in the germline V gene. Here the CDR3 DNA reads TGCGCCAGCAGCTGGACAGGGGGCGAGCAGTACTTC. Its translation is CASSWTGGEQYF.

This clone was seen at least ten times. The chain carries TRBV20-1 and TRBJ2-7; 7 nucleotides agree with TRBD1. CDR1 is DFQATT and CDR2 is SNEGSKA in the germline V gene (reference sequence). Unmatched junction bases numbered 7, after V lost 3 bases and J lost 5 bases. The CDR3 covers 13 residues. Here the CDR3 DNA reads TGCAGTGCTAGTTCAACAGGGGTCCACGAGCAGTACTTC. Residues: CSASSTGVHEQYF.

The rearrangement uses TRBV9 and TRBJ1-3; 7 nucleotides align to TRBD1. V lost 3 bases and J lost 2; bases outside the gene matches: 8. The germline gives CDR1 SGDLS, CDR2 YYNGEE. This CDR3 has 16 amino acids. The CDR3 spells CASSAYRGAAGNTIYF. The CDR3 bases are TGTGCCAGCAGCGCTTACAGGGGAGCGGCTGGAAACACCATATATTTT.

The chain joins TRBV5-1 to TRBJ1-1, with D possibly TRBD1 on 5 matching bases. This CDR3 contains 15 residues. CDR1 and CDR2 (germline): SGHRS, YFSETQ. Trimming took 3 bases from V and 4 from J, leaving 16 bases between them. CDR3 protein: CASSWGDRRGTEAFF. CDR3 DNA sequence: TGCGCCAGCAGCTGGGGGGACCGGCGTGGCACTGAAGCTTTCTTT.

The V and J genes are TRBV2 and TRBJ2-3; D remains unclear. The CDR3 has 12 residues. The germline gives CDR1 SNHLY, CDR2 FYNNEI. V shed 6 bases and J shed 2 bases, with 6 bases lying between them. The CDR3 protein is CASSLFTDTQYF. CDR3 bases: TGTGCCAGCAGCCTCTTCACAGATACGCAGTATTTT.

The chain links TRBV19 to TRBJ1-5, with D tentatively TRBD1 (6 bases). Germline V gene data show CDR1 as LNHDA and CDR2 as SQIVND (reference sequence). This CDR3 spans 15 amino acids. V was cut by 3 bases and J by 2 bases, with 11 bases left in between. CDR3 sequence (DNA): TGTGCCAGTAGTATGGTTTCAGGGGGCAATCAGCCCCAGCATTTT. It encodes CASSMVSGGNQPQHF.

V and J are TRBV12-5 and TRBJ2-5; 8 bases match TRBD1. Losses at the gene ends were 7 bases for V and 5 bases for J; bases not matched to a gene: 3. The germline V gene has CDR1 LGHNT and CDR2 FRNRAP. This CDR3 contains 12 residues. The CDR3 region has the DNA TGTGCTAGTGCCAGGGGGCCTGAGACCCAGTACTTC. This sequence encodes CASARGPETQYF.

The CDR3 sequence: CASSLVAGERGAGIYEQYF. The CDR3 DNA reads as TGCGCCAGCAGCTTGGTAGCGGGAGAGAGGGGGGCTGGAATCTACGAGCAGTACTTC. This chain joins TRBV5-1 and TRBJ2-7; 9 bases map to TRBD2. The CDR3 is 19 residues long. With 0 bases clipped from V and 3 bases from J, the junction kept 16 bases outside the gene matches. CDR1 and CDR2 from the germline V gene are SGHRS and YFSETQ.

Comments on this clone: The same CDR3 can be traced to other DNA sequences in this sample. The chain recombines TRBV5-1 with TRBJ1-1; TRBD1 might be the D (6 bases). The CDR3 has 13 residues. Germline CDR1 SGHRS, CDR2 YFSETQ. Trimming shortened V by 4 bases and J by 1 base, and 8 bases separated the two germline ends. CDR3 amino acids: CASSLQGNTEAFF. The CDR3 bases are TGCGCCAGCAGCCTACAGGGGAACACTGAAGCTTTCTTT.

The V call is TRBV10-2, the J call TRBJ2-1, with D unclear. This CDR3 spans 13 amino acids. Germline values: CDR1 WSHSY, CDR2 SAAADI. V lost 7 bases, J lost 6 bases, and 13 bases lay in between. The CDR3 is CASTPLSGNEQFF. The CDR3 nucleotides are TGCGCCAGCACCCCCCTCTCAGGCAATGAGCAGTTCTTC.

The rearrangement links TRBV7-3 to TRBJ2-2, with 7 positions matching TRBD1. The CDR3 has 15 residues. The V gene's germline CDR1 is SGHTA and CDR2 FQGTGA. V lost 3 bases to trimming and J lost 6 bases; unmatched junction nucleotides: 7. The CDR3 loop is CASSLTTGHAGELFF. The CDR3 bases are TGTGCCAGCAGCTTGACGACAGGGCACGCCGGGGAGCTGTTTTTT.

This chain links TRBV5-1 with TRBJ2-1, with 8 positions matching TRBD1. V dropped 4 bases and J dropped 8; count of bases not matched to a gene: 2. The CDR3 runs to 12 residues. The germline V gene has CDR1 SGHRS and CDR2 YFSETQ. The CDR3: CASSEDRDEQFF. The CDR3 DNA follows: TGCGCCAGCAGCGAGGACAGGGATGAGCAGTTCTTC. Complete variable domain (other parts from reference TRBV5-1 and TRBJ2-1): KAGVTQTPRYLIKTRGQQVTLSCSPISGHRSVSWYQQTPGQGLQFLFEYFSETQRNKGNFPGRFSGRQFSNSRSEMNVSTLELGDSALYLCASSEDRDEQFFGPGTRLTVL.

The chain couples TRBV7-3 to TRBJ1-6, with TRBD1 matching over 9 bases. Germline CDR1 SGHTA, CDR2 FQGTGA. There are 15 residues in the CDR3. V lost 2 bases, J lost 7 bases, and 3 bases stayed unmatched. CDR3 amino acids: CASSLGQGRNSPLHF. CDR3 bases: TGTGCCAGCAGCTTAGGACAGGGGAGGAATTCACCCCTCCACTTT.

V gene TRBV2 combines with J gene TRBJ1-2; D unresolved. This CDR3 is built from 12 residues. V was shortened by 2 bases and J by 4 bases, with 5 bases between the two germline ends. Germline V gene sequence: CDR1 SNHLY, CDR2 FYNNEI. CDR3 region: CASSERSYGYTF. CDR3 DNA: TGTGCCAGCAGTGAACGCAGCTATGGCTACACCTTC. The full variable domain, in which reference TRBV2 and TRBJ1-2 provide the parts outside the CDR3, is EPEVTQTPSHQVTQMGQEVILRCVPISNHLYFYWYRQILGQKVEFLVSFYNNEISEKSEIFDDQFSVERPDGSNFTLKIRSTKLEDSAMYFCASSERSYGYTFGSGTRLTVV.

This rearrangement joins TRBV3-1 (or the pseudogene TRBV3-2) to TRBJ1-4; 7 nucleotides align to TRBD1. The ends lost 4 bases at V and 4 bases at J; junction bases unmatched: 3. The CDR3 extends over 14 amino acids. Germline values: CDR1 LGHDT, CDR2 YNNKEL (reference sequence). In nucleotides, the CDR3 is TGTGCCAGCAGCCCCCGGGACAGTAATGAAAAACTGTTTTTT. This gives the protein CASSPRDSNEKLFF.

This sequence joins TRBV29-1 and TRBJ1-1; D not resolved. The CDR3 has 13 residues. Trimming removed 1 base at V and 0 bases at J, with 6 bases between. The germline gives CDR1 SQVTM, CDR2 ANQGSEA. The DNA of the CDR3 is TGCAGCGTTGAAGGTCCCATGAACACTGAAGCTTTCTTT. Translated, it gives CSVEGPMNTEAFF.

The chain employs TRBV5-5 and TRBJ2-7, with 7 nucleotides matching TRBD1. The CDR3 contains 14 residues. With V trimmed by 1 base and J by 5 bases, 6 bases remained unmatched. The germline CDR1 and CDR2 sequences are SGHKS and YYEKEE (reference sequence). The chain's CDR3 is CASSLLTGPHEQYF. CDR3 bases: TGTGCCAGCAGCTTGTTGACAGGGCCACACGAGCAGTACTTC.

V gene TRBV5-1 combines with J gene TRBJ2-7, with D possibly being TRBD1 (7 bases). The V gene's germline CDR1 is SGHRS and CDR2 YFSETQ. The length of the CDR3 is 14 residues. Trimming cost V 2 bases and J 2 bases, with 11 bases left between them. The DNA of the CDR3 is TGCGCCAGCAGCTTCCAGGGGGGCCCCTACGAGCAGTACTTC. It encodes CASSFQGGPYEQYF.